A selection of T cell receptor beta chains follows, all from one sample in a study of glioma-infiltrating T cells after dendritic cell vaccination. Assay used: immunoSEQ multiplex PCR; TCRdb lists only in-frame clones, some missing. The data hold around 67,000 clones, with 65% to 90% observed a single time. The sequencing used blood, collected before dendritic cell vaccination. The receptors here all came from a human donor with glioblastoma. The CDR3 runs from the conserved cysteine through the conserved F or W. Each record gives: V gene, J gene, clone size, D gene, CDR3 protein, CDR3 DNA. The D gene is left open where the match is weak. Some rows have no size entry. The others give once, few or many, or a class for an expanded clone.

TRBV5-1	TRBJ1-2	.	.	CASSLRGSDGYTF	TGCGCCAGCAGCTTGAGGGGCTCTGATGGCTACACCTTC
TRBV6-5	TRBJ2-7	once	TRBD2	CASSLAGGSSYEQYF	TGTGCCAGCAGTTTAGCGGGGGGGAGCTCCTACGAGCAGTACTTC
TRBV13	TRBJ1-1	.	.	CASSTEMFTEAFF	TGTGCCAGCAGTACGGAGATGTTCACTGAAGCTTTCTTT
TRBV2	TRBJ2-7	once	.	CASSVLGSRNEQYF	TGTGCCAGCAGTGTTTTGGGGAGTCGTAACGAGCAGTACTTC
TRBV7-8	TRBJ2-7	.	.	CASSLFQGPSYEQYF	TGTGCCAGCAGCTTATTTCAGGGGCCCTCCTACGAGCAGTACTTC
TRBV19	TRBJ1-4	.	TRBD1	CASSPLTAGGNEKLFF	TGTGCCAGTAGTCCCCTAACGGCAGGGGGCAATGAAAAACTGTTTTTT
TRBV5-4	TRBJ2-1	.	.	CASSFRQSAYNEQFF	TGTGCCAGCAGCTTCCGACAATCAGCCTACAATGAGCAGTTCTTC
TRBV19	TRBJ2-1	.	TRBD2	CASSLSGLQYNEQFF	TGTGCCAGTAGTTTATCGGGACTACAATACAATGAGCAGTTCTTC
TRBV9	TRBJ1-1	.	.	CASSVDQGSGVGLNTEAFF	TGTGCCAGCAGCGTAGATCAGGGAAGTGGGGTGGGGTTGAACACTGAAGCTTTCTTT
TRBV7-9	TRBJ2-7	once	TRBD1	CASSEGQGMVYEQYF	TGTGCCAGCAGCGAAGGACAGGGAATGGTCTACGAGCAGTACTTC
TRBV4-1	TRBJ1-2	.	.	CASSQDRVNYGYTF	TGCGCCAGCAGCCAAGATAGAGTTAACTATGGCTACACCTTC
TRBV2	TRBJ2-2	.	.	CASRRAGANTGELFF	TGTGCCAGCAGAAGGGCGGGGGCCAACACCGGGGAGCTGTTTTTT
TRBV7-9	TRBJ2-5	once	TRBD1	CASSLSGGEETQYF	TGTGCCAGCAGCTTGTCAGGGGGCGAAGAGACCCAATACTTC
TRBV6-1	TRBJ1-2	.	.	CASSVVEALGYTF	TGTGCCAGCAGTGTCGTGGAGGCTCTTGGCTACACCTTC
TRBV6-5	TRBJ2-7	.	.	CASSYTGGVYEQYF	TGTGCCAGCAGTTACACAGGCGGGGTGTACGAGCAGTACTTC
TRBV30	TRBJ2-4	.	TRBD1	CAWSGTGAGIQYF	TGTGCCTGGAGTGGGACAGGGGCCGGCATTCAGTACTTC
TRBV19	TRBJ1-6	.	.	CASSEGLTGNSPLHF	TGTGCCAGTAGTGAGGGCCTCACCGGGAATTCACCCCTCCACTTT
TRBV5-1	TRBJ1-2	.	.	CASSPDGLSDGDGYTF	TGCGCCAGCAGCCCCGATGGACTCTCAGACGGAGATGGCTACACCTTC
TRBV5-4	TRBJ2-6	.	TRBD1	CASSLGDRGNSGANVLTF	TGTGCCAGCAGTCTGGGGGACAGGGGGAACTCTGGGGCCAACGTCCTGACTTTC
TRBV5-8	TRBJ1-2	.	.	CASSLAGRENGYTF	TGTGCCAGCAGCTTGGCGGGTCGGGAGAATGGCTACACCTTC
TRBV10-3	TRBJ1-1	.	.	CATAPVQGVGAFF	TGTGCCACCGCCCCCGTACAGGGTGTTGGAGCTTTCTTT
TRBV4-3	TRBJ2-7	.	.	CASSQVVTYEQYF	TGCGCCAGCAGCCAAGTTGTTACCTACGAGCAGTACTTC
TRBV6-5	TRBJ2-3	.	.	CASSYSSGTSTDTQYF	TGTGCCAGCAGTTACTCTTCCGGGACTAGCACAGATACGCAGTATTTT
TRBV5-1	TRBJ1-1	once	.	CASRKNTGRGTEAFF	TGCGCCAGCAGAAAAAACACAGGGCGGGGGACTGAAGCTTTCTTT
TRBV5-1	TRBJ1-1	.	.	CASSLGGGGEAFF	TGCGCCAGCAGCCTAGGGGGAGGGGGTGAAGCTTTCTTT
TRBV5-1	TRBJ1-4	few	TRBD1	CASSLDGQGLVRELFF	TGCGCCAGCAGCTTGGACGGACAGGGTTTGGTACGTGAACTGTTTTTT
TRBV9	TRBJ2-1	.	.	CASSVGPGVLGEQFF	TGTGCCAGCAGCGTAGGGCCAGGGGTTTTGGGTGAGCAGTTCTTC
TRBV10-3	TRBJ1-1	.	.	CAISEYGGNTEAFF	TGTGCCATCAGTGAGTACGGAGGGAACACTGAAGCTTTCTTT
TRBV19	TRBJ2-1	few	TRBD1	CASRQPRTGVDSSYNEQFF	TGTGCCAGTAGACAACCCAGGACAGGGGTCGATAGCTCCTACAATGAGCAGTTCTTC
TRBV4-1	TRBJ1-2	once	.	CASSPSPGNMDGYTF	TGCGCCAGCAGCCCCTCCCCAGGGAATATGGATGGCTACACCTTC
TRBV6-1	TRBJ1-1	.	TRBD1	CATRETGGRNEAFF	TGTGCCACCAGGGAAACAGGGGGACGGAATGAAGCTTTCTTT
TRBV10-2	TRBJ2-7	.	.	CASIAGNSYEQYF	TGCGCCAGCATTGCAGGGAACTCCTACGAGCAGTACTTC
TRBV6-5	TRBJ1-4	few	.	CASSPGGGIYEKLFF	TGTGCCAGCAGCCCGGGTGGGGGGATCTATGAAAAACTGTTTTTT
TRBV7-2	TRBJ2-5	.	.	CASSLAQKGGGAETQYF	TGTGCCAGCAGCTTAGCGCAAAAGGGCGGGGGCGCGGAGACCCAGTACTTC
TRBV7-2	TRBJ2-6	.	.	CASSLGTGYGANVLTF	TGTGCCAGCAGCTTAGGTACAGGGTATGGGGCCAACGTCCTGACTTTC
TRBV5-1	TRBJ1-4	.	TRBD1	CASSFQGATNEKLFF	TGCGCCAGCAGCTTCCAGGGGGCAACTAATGAAAAACTGTTTTTT
TRBV27	TRBJ2-7	.	TRBD1	CASSLGKRGRVYYEQYF	TGTGCCAGCAGTTTAGGGAAGAGGGGGCGGGTCTACTACGAGCAGTACTTC